The entry below gives a single TCR beta chain sequence along with its context. The antigen is not known. Unrecorded immune exposures were likely, despite nominal health at sampling. The PCR contained 60 Vbeta and 13 Jbeta primers. The authors' processing: Per a later analysis, the number of unique TCR beta chains was approximately 80 million, of which some 10 million were shared. Measured with immunoSEQ multiplex PCR; TCRdb has only the in-frame clones, and not every one. V and J calls and clone size are those listed in that table; D and trimming were worked out from the DNA. The sample shows fewer than 250,000 clones, 76% of them seen only once. These data originate in a study of cytomegalovirus exposure and HLA in healthy donors. V dropped 0 bases and J dropped 9; count of bases not matched to a gene: 5. From germline, CDR1 is MGHRA and CDR2 YSYEKL. The CDR3 is 15 residues long. General observations from the study: The CMV antigen specificity of three CMV-associated chains was confirmed through in vitro analysis. Earlier analysis yielded a pattern in which most TCR beta V segments were productive about 87% or about 30% of the time.

This sequence originates from a man between 18 and 35 years old in good health and CMV-seronegative. This chain uses TRBV4-1 with TRBJ1-6; 7 nucleotides agree with TRBD1. The material sequenced was PBMCs. The chain's CDR3 is CASSQDDRVISPLHF. The DNA for the CDR3 is TGCGCCAGCAGCCAAGATGACAGGGTGATTTCACCCCTCCACTTT.